One sample yielded the 26 T cell receptor beta chains listed below, sequenced in a study of blood T cell repertoires in COVID-19 (dated by TCRdb to 2020 to 2021). The method behind the library was the immunoSEQ multiplex PCR assay. In its TCRdb copy, this immuneACCESS table keeps in-frame sequences only and misses some clones. Where compared with another copy, unresolved V genes explain less than half of these, and the others have no known cause. The sample contains around 170,000 clones, around four fifths of them found a single time. Under 10% of the sample is taken by the ten largest. Sequences were obtained from peripheral blood. Receptor source: a woman in her seventies with COVID-19, enrolled during active disease.

This rearrangement joins TRBV7-3 to TRBJ2-5; 8 bases fit TRBD2. V was clipped by 5 bases and J by 2 bases; unmatched bases: 7. This CDR3 has 15 amino acids. Germline CDR1 is SGHTA and CDR2 is FQGTGA. The CDR3 nucleotides read TGTGCCAGCAGCGTACTAGCGGCTGGGCAAGAGACCCAGTACTTC. This sequence encodes CASSVLAAGQETQYF.

This rearrangement joins TRBV3-1 (or the pseudogene TRBV3-2) to TRBJ2-5; D is ambiguous. This CDR3 has 14 residues. The V gene's germline CDR1 is LGHDT and CDR2 YNNKEL (reference sequence). Deletions cut 4 bases from V and 2 bases from J, with 11 bases between. The CDR3: CASSPVQFQETQYF. CDR3 coding DNA: TGTGCCAGCAGCCCTGTGCAGTTTCAAGAGACCCAGTACTTC.

This clone appeared once. The chain couples TRBV16 to TRBJ1-6; 8 nucleotides match TRBD1. The CDR3 spans 15 residues. Germline trimming cut 0 bases from V and 7 bases from J; bases unmatched to any gene: 2. Germline-derived CDR1 and CDR2 are KGHSY and FQNENV. DNA of the CDR3: TGTGCCAGCAGCCAATCCGGACAGGGAAATTCACCCCTCCACTTT. This codes for CASSQSGQGNSPLHF.

The gene calls are TRBV27 and TRBJ2-5; possibly TRBD1 for D (6 bases). This CDR3 has 14 amino acids. CDR1 is MNHEY, CDR2 SMNVEV, per germline (reference sequence). Trimming took off 3 bases at V and 5 bases at J, with 13 bases between the two ends. This CDR3 is CASSFQGMWETQYF. The CDR3 DNA sequence: TGTGCCAGCAGTTTTCAGGGGATGTGGGAGACCCAGTACTTC.

The V gene is TRBV4-2, the J gene TRBJ2-1, with no clear D. The CDR3 runs 15 residues. V shed 2 bases and J shed 2 bases, with 10 bases lying between them. CDR1 and CDR2 (germline): LGHNA, YNFKEQ. The CDR3 loop reads CASSQIEAAYNEQFF. The CDR3 region has the DNA TGTGCCAGCAGCCAAATTGAGGCCGCCTACAATGAGCAGTTCTTC.

This clone has only a few counts. The J gene is TRBJ2-1, the V gene TRBV28; tentatively, D is TRBD1 (6 bases). Germline V gene lookup returns CDR1 MDHEN and CDR2 SYDVKM. The V gene lost 6 bases and the J gene lost 4 bases, with 19 bases spanning the gap. This CDR3 is 16 amino acids long. The chain's CDR3 is CASRPLGGRGYNEQFF. As DNA, the CDR3 is TGTGCCAGCAGACCCCTTGGTGGCAGGGGATACAATGAGCAGTTCTTC.

The sample holds a few counts of this clone. Within the sample, other DNA sequences also encode this same CDR3. The chain is built from TRBV5-1 and TRBJ2-7, with TRBD2 identical over 8 bases. Germline lookup yields CDR1 SGHRS and CDR2 YFSETQ. The V segment lost 0 bases and the J segment 2 bases; nucleotides outside the gene matches: 4. This CDR3 is 15 amino acids long. This chain's CDR3 is CASSLDAGGPYEQYF. Written as DNA, the CDR3 is TGCGCCAGCAGCTTGGACGCGGGAGGACCCTACGAGCAGTACTTC.

DNA for the CDR3: TGTGCCACCAGTGCCTCATTTATCCCGGGACAGAGCTTGACCACTGAAGCTTTCTTT. Amino acids: CATSASFIPGQSLTTEAFF. J is TRBJ1-1 and V is TRBV24-1, with 7 bases identical to TRBD1. Germline values: CDR1 KGHDR, CDR2 SFDVKD. Trimming at V came to 5 bases and at J to 4 bases, leaving 21 bases not matched to a gene. CDR3 length equals 19 residues.

This clone appeared a few times. This chain joins TRBV5-5 and TRBJ1-1, with 9 nucleotides matching TRBD1. CDR3 length equals 14 residues. The J segment lost 4 bases and the V segment lost 2 bases, leaving 3 bases of the junction unmatched. Germline-derived CDR1 and CDR2 are SGHKS and YYEKEE (reference sequence). The CDR3 protein is CASSLQGAFTEAFF. The CDR3 DNA follows: TGTGCCAGCAGCTTACAGGGGGCGTTCACTGAAGCTTTCTTT.

The chain uses TRBV28 and TRBJ2-7, with 9 positions matching TRBD1. CDR1 MDHEN and CDR2 SYDVKM come from the germline V gene. CDR3 length: 16 amino acids. V gave up 4 bases and J gave up 5 bases; unmatched junction bases: 12. The CDR3 protein is CASSSTPGTGPHEQYF. DNA of the CDR3: TGTGCCAGCAGTTCAACCCCCGGGACAGGGCCCCACGAGCAGTACTTC. Together with reference TRBV28 and TRBJ2-7, the CDR3 gives the full variable domain: DVKVTQSSRYLVKRTGEKVFLECVQDMDHENMFWYRQDPGLGLRLIYFSYDVKMKEKGDIPEGYSVSREKKERFSLILESASTNQTSMYLCASSSTPGTGPHEQYFGPGTRLTVT.

In this sample, this clone turned up once. The chain employs TRBV5-5 and TRBJ2-5, with 12 bases matching TRBD2. The germline CDR1 and CDR2 sequences are SGHKS and YYEKEE (reference sequence). The CDR3 has 16 residues. V lost 4 bases, J lost 2 bases, and 6 bases stayed unmatched. The CDR3 loop reads CASSGGTSGLQETQYF. The CDR3 region has the DNA TGTGCCAGCAGCGGGGGGACTAGCGGGCTACAAGAGACCCAGTACTTC.

J is TRBJ1-4 and V is TRBV7-9; 8 bases align to TRBD1. Trimming removed 2 bases from V and 3 bases from J; junction bases left unmatched: 11. Germline V lookup: CDR1 SEHNR, CDR2 FQNEAQ (reference sequence). The CDR3 contains 18 residues. In DNA form, the CDR3 reads TGTGCCAGCAGCTTATTCTACAGGGGGACTTCATCTAATGAAAAACTGTTTTTT. Translation: CASSLFYRGTSSNEKLFF. Drawing the rest from reference TRBV7-9 and TRBJ1-4, the complete variable domain is DTGVSQNPRHKITKRGQNVTFRCDPISEHNRLYWYRQTLGQGPEFLTYFQNEAQLEKSRLLSDRFSAERPKGSFSTLEIQRTEQGDSAMYLCASSLFYRGTSSNEKLFFGSGTQLSVL.

V is TRBV7-2 and J is TRBJ2-2; a weak D match, TRBD2 (5 bases). Germline lookup yields CDR1 SGHTA and CDR2 FQGNSA. The V end lost 6 bases, the J end lost 5 bases, and 13 bases lay between the germline ends. This CDR3 has 14 amino acids. For the CDR3, the DNA is TGTGCCAGCAGTACCAAAGCGGATACCGGGGAGCTGTTTTTT. Translating gives CASSTKADTGELFF.

The chain joins TRBV28 to TRBJ2-3; tentatively, D is TRBD1 (6 bases). V gave up 4 bases and J gave up 5 bases, with 13 bases separating them. The length of the CDR3 is 14 residues. The V gene's germline CDR1 is MDHEN and CDR2 SYDVKM. DNA of the CDR3: TGTGCCAGCAGTTCTCTAAGGACAGAAGATACGCAGTATTTT. Its translation: CASSSLRTEDTQYF.

This clone was found a few times. The chain combines TRBV7-2 with TRBJ2-2, with a possible D match to TRBD2 (6 bases). The length of the CDR3 is 15 residues. The ends were cut back, 8 bases at V and 0 bases at J, with 13 bases in the middle. Per the germline V gene, CDR1 is SGHTA and CDR2 is FQGNSA. CDR3 region: CASGPPSANTGELFF. In DNA, the CDR3 is TGTGCCAGCGGCCCTCCTAGCGCGAACACCGGGGAGCTGTTTTTT. The full variable domain, its missing parts supplied by reference TRBV7-2 and TRBJ2-2, is GAGVSQSPSNKVTEKGKDVELRCDPISGHTALYWYRQSLGQGLEFLIYFQGNSAPDKSGLPSDRFSAERTGGSVSTLTIQRTQQEDSAVYLCASGPPSANTGELFFGEGSRLTVL.

The chain uses TRBV28 and TRBJ2-3, with D perhaps TRBD1 (6 bases). V was trimmed by 5 bases and J by 7 bases, leaving 16 bases between them. The CDR3 sequence is 14 residues long. Looked up from germline, CDR1 is MDHEN and CDR2 is SYDVKM. CDR3 region: CASSPWGTRNTQYF. The CDR3 DNA follows: TGTGCCAGCAGTCCCTGGGGGACAAGAAATACGCAGTATTTT.

The J gene is TRBJ2-7, the V gene TRBV28, with 10 bases aligning to TRBD1. V was pared by 3 bases and J by 7 bases, with 12 bases of the junction left unmatched. Germline CDR1 MDHEN, CDR2 SYDVKM. The CDR3 contains 16 residues. The CDR3, as DNA: TGTGCCAGCAGTTTGGGGGGACAGGGGTCTCGTCAGGAGCAGTACTTC. Residues: CASSLGGQGSRQEQYF. Using reference TRBV28 and TRBJ2-7 for the parts outside the CDR3, the full variable domain is DVKVTQSSRYLVKRTGEKVFLECVQDMDHENMFWYRQDPGLGLRLIYFSYDVKMKEKGDIPEGYSVSREKKERFSLILESASTNQTSMYLCASSLGGQGSRQEQYFGPGTRLTVT.

The V gene is TRBV7-9, the J gene TRBJ1-2; unclear D gene. This CDR3 is 13 amino acids long. From germline, CDR1 is SEHNR and CDR2 FQNEAQ (reference sequence). V lost 7 bases to trimming and J lost 7 bases, with 16 bases between them. DNA for the CDR3: TGTGCCAGCATCCCGTTTGCGGGAAGTGGCTACACCTTC. This sequence encodes CASIPFAGSGYTF.

The chain is built from TRBV27 and TRBJ2-7; 9 bases map to TRBD2. CDR1 and CDR2 (germline): MNHEY, SMNVEV (reference sequence). J was trimmed by 2 bases and V by 3 bases; bases with no gene match: 2. There are 14 residues in the CDR3. CDR3 in amino acids: CASSLGGGAYEQYF. For the CDR3, the DNA is TGTGCCAGCAGTTTGGGCGGGGGGGCCTACGAGCAGTACTTC.

The V and J genes are TRBV3-1 (or the pseudogene TRBV3-2) and TRBJ2-2; D is uncertain. The ends were cut back, 4 bases at V and 3 bases at J, with 3 bases in the middle. This CDR3 spans 12 amino acids. Germline V CDR1 and CDR2: LGHDT, YNNKEL (reference sequence). CDR3 loop: CASSPYTGELFF. As DNA, the CDR3 is TGTGCCAGCAGCCCTTACACCGGGGAGCTGTTTTTT.

The chain combines TRBV6-5 with TRBJ1-5, with 7 bases matching TRBD1. Trimming removed 6 bases from V and 5 bases from J; junction bases left unmatched: 4. CDR1 and CDR2 from the germline V gene are MNHEY and SVGAGI. The CDR3 loop spans 13 amino acids. The chain's CDR3 is CASRRTGDQPQHF. CDR3 in DNA: TGTGCCAGCAGAAGAACAGGGGATCAGCCCCAGCATTTT.

The chain uses TRBV11-3 and TRBJ2-3; TRBD2 might be the D (5 bases). CDR1 SGHNT and CDR2 YENEEA come from the germline V gene. The V and J ends lost 2 bases and 1 base respectively, with 16 bases between them. The CDR3 extends over 17 amino acids. The CDR3 reads CASSLKYAGAGTDTQYF. The DNA for the CDR3 is TGTGCCAGCAGCTTAAAGTATGCGGGCGCGGGCACAGATACGCAGTATTTT.

The chain combines TRBV5-1 with TRBJ2-1; the D is unclear. The CDR3 loop spans 14 amino acids. Germline CDR1 SGHRS, CDR2 YFSETQ. CDR3: CATSSENSYNEQFF. Written as DNA, the CDR3 is TGCGCAACTTCCTCGGAGAATTCCTACAATGAGCAGTTCTTC.

The chain uses TRBV27 and TRBJ2-3, with 11 bases identical to TRBD1. V shed 5 bases, J shed 5 bases, and the junction held 9 bases outside the gene matches. The CDR3 totals 16 residues. Germline CDR1 MNHEY, CDR2 SMNVEV (reference sequence). The CDR3 DNA reads as TGTGCCAGCAGTCCCGGGACAGGGGGAATCGGAGATACGCAGTATTTT. Translated, it gives CASSPGTGGIGDTQYF.

The chain joins TRBV29-1 to TRBJ2-7; possible D gene TRBD1, 6 bases. The germline CDR1 and CDR2 sequences are SQVTM and ANQGSEA. The CDR3 covers 13 residues. The V end lost 6 bases, the J end lost 5 bases, and 17 bases lay between the germline ends. CDR3 bases: TGCAGCGTAACCAGGGGTCTTGGCGACGAGCAGTACTTC. As protein: CSVTRGLGDEQYF.

The rearrangement joins TRBV13 to TRBJ2-6; weak D call: TRBD1 (6 bases). Germline CDR1 PRHDT, CDR2 FYEKMQ (reference sequence). The V and J ends lost 3 bases and 0 bases respectively, with 15 bases between them. CDR3 length: 18 residues. Here the CDR3 DNA reads TGTGCCAGCAGCTTGAAACAGGGAAAAGGCTCTGGGGCCAACGTCCTGACTTTC. Protein sequence: CASSLKQGKGSGANVLTF.